The clone carrying this TCR beta chain occurred once. The repertoire was sequenced with immunoSEQ multiplex PCR; TCRdb's copy has only in-frame clones and lacks some. The repertoire has roughly 200,000 clones, 70% to 90% of them found once; the top ten carry about 4.9%. This CDR3 is built from 11 residues. CDR1 is SGHDT and CDR2 is YYEEEE in the germline V gene. V was clipped by 2 bases and J by 4 bases, with 2 bases between them. This entry is derived from a study of blood T cell repertoires in COVID-19. This sequence joins TRBV5-6 and TRBJ2-3; D remains ambiguous. Material: peripheral blood. The receptor's source is a woman older than 75 with acute or convalescent COVID-19. Here the CDR3 DNA reads TGTGCCAGCAGCTTCGCAGATACGCAGTATTTT. Translated, it gives CASSFADTQYF.